A selection of T cell receptor beta chains follows, all from one sample in a study of vaccination and CD4 T cells after COVID-19. For these TCRs, the target antigens are not known. TCRdb re-called the PCR reads with MiXCR, one entry per CDR3 protein. Here the sample spans around 8,600 distinct CDR3 sequences, about 55% being singletons. Sequenced material: CD4+ T cells from blood, cultured in vitro. The receptors originated from a human donor who had recovered from COVID-19. Both conserved end residues are part of each CDR3. D genes are given only for firm matches. Clone size is shown for a subset of rows, as once, few, many or a class of expanded clone.

CDR3	DNA	size	J	V	D
CASSPLPGQGVETQYF	TGTGCCAGCAGCCCCTTGCCGGGACAGGGGGTTGAGACCCAGTACTTC	.	TRBJ2-5	TRBV7-8	TRBD1
CASSRGNQPQHF	TGTGCCAGCAGTCGAGGCAATCAGCCCCAGCATTTT	.	TRBJ1-5	TRBV6-1	.
CSARGSSYEQYF	TGCAGTGCTAGGGGTTCCTCCTACGAGCAGTACTTC	once	TRBJ2-7	TRBV20-1	.
CASNDPGPSHTEAFF	TGTGCCAGCAACGACCCAGGGCCCTCCCACACTGAAGCTTTCTTT	.	TRBJ1-1	TRBV6-1	.
CSADGGRNTGELFF	TGCAGTGCTGACGGGGGCCGGAACACCGGGGAGCTGTTTTTT	.	TRBJ2-2	TRBV20-1	.
CASSLPRTGSGELFF	TGTGCCAGCAGTTTGCCCCGGACAGGGTCCGGGGAGCTGTTTTTT	.	TRBJ2-2	TRBV27	TRBD1
CASSWTGSGQPQHF	TGTGCCAGCAGCTGGACAGGGAGCGGGCAGCCCCAGCATTTT	few	TRBJ1-5	TRBV6-1	TRBD1
CASSADRVGGELFF	TGTGCCAGCAGTGCGGACAGGGTAGGCGGGGAGCTGTTTTTT	few	TRBJ2-2	TRBV27	TRBD1
CAISAGRAPGNTIYF	TGTGCCATCAGTGCGGGCAGGGCGCCTGGAAACACCATATATTTT	.	TRBJ1-3	TRBV10-3	.
CASSHGGSNSYNSPLHF	TGTGCCAGCAGCCACGGGGGCAGCAACTCCTATAATTCACCCCTCCACTTT	.	TRBJ1-6	TRBV5-5	.
CASGGVQQRGYTF	TGTGCCAGTGGAGGGGTCCAACAAAGAGGCTACACCTTC	.	TRBJ1-2	TRBV19	.
CATSDTAGTNNYGYTF	TGTGCCACCAGTGATACCGCCGGGACAAATAACTATGGCTACACCTTC	few	TRBJ1-2	TRBV24-1	.
CSADDRPSTDTQYF	TGCAGTGCTGATGACCGACCTTCCACAGATACGCAGTATTTT	.	TRBJ2-3	TRBV20-1	.
CASSLVDRGNTIYF	TGTGCCAGCAGTTTAGTCGATAGGGGAAACACCATATATTTT	.	TRBJ1-3	TRBV12-3/TRBV12-4	.
CASSQRDRVGDTQYF	TGCGCCAGCAGCCAACGGGACAGGGTTGGAGATACGCAGTATTTT	.	TRBJ2-3	TRBV4-3	TRBD1
CASKPWANTEAFF	TGTGCCAGCAAGCCCTGGGCGAACACTGAAGCTTTCTTT	.	TRBJ1-1	TRBV6-1	.
CASSFIPVGYGYTF	TGTGCCAGCAGCTTCATTCCGGTTGGCTATGGCTACACCTTC	few	TRBJ1-2	TRBV7-9	.
CASSDGTGRAYEQYF	TGTGCCAGCAGTGATGGGACAGGGCGGGCGTACGAGCAGTACTTC	once	TRBJ2-7	TRBV2	TRBD1
CASSQAARNNQPQHF	TGCGCCAGCAGCCAAGCCGCCAGGAACAATCAGCCCCAGCATTTT	.	TRBJ1-5	TRBV4-3	.
CASSELEANTEAFF	TGTGCCAGCAGTGAATTGGAGGCGAACACTGAAGCTTTCTTT	.	TRBJ1-1	TRBV6-1	.
CASSIDLSGRARTGELFF	TGTGCCAGTAGTATAGATCTAAGCGGGAGGGCTCGAACCGGGGAGCTGTTTTTT	.	TRBJ2-2	TRBV19	TRBD2
CSARPPRSSFPFSGNTIYF	TGCAGTGCTAGGCCTCCCAGGTCCAGTTTCCCTTTCTCTGGAAACACCATATATTTT	few	TRBJ1-3	TRBV20-1	.
CASRQANTEAFF	TGTGCCAGCAGACAGGCCAACACTGAAGCTTTCTTT	once	TRBJ1-1	TRBV19	.
CASSYGRELNTEAFF	TGTGCCAGCAGTTACGGGCGGGAACTCAACACTGAAGCTTTCTTT	.	TRBJ1-1	TRBV6-5	.
CSATGQGGPQYF	TGCAGTGCTACGGGACAGGGCGGTCCGCAGTATTTT	.	TRBJ2-3	TRBV20-1	TRBD1
CSARAGTNTGELFF	TGCAGTGCTAGAGCGGGCACAAACACCGGGGAGCTGTTTTTT	once	TRBJ2-2	TRBV20-1	.
CASRRTGSKVEQYF	TGTGCCAGCAGAAGGACAGGGTCTAAGGTCGAGCAGTACTTC	.	TRBJ2-7	TRBV27	TRBD1
CASSQAPGQGDQPQHF	TGCGCCAGCAGCCAAGCCCCGGGACAGGGGGATCAGCCCCAGCATTTT	.	TRBJ1-5	TRBV4-1	TRBD1
CASSAQGTSSYEQYF	TGTGCCAGTAGTGCACAGGGGACGAGCTCCTACGAGCAGTACTTC	.	TRBJ2-7	TRBV19	TRBD1
CASSIALGRDNQPQHF	TGTGCCAGTAGTATAGCCCTGGGGAGGGACAATCAGCCCCAGCATTTT	few	TRBJ1-5	TRBV19	.
CASSYRGLDNYGYTF	TGTGCCAGCAGTTACAGGGGATTGGATAACTATGGCTACACCTTC	.	TRBJ1-2	TRBV6-5	.
CASSERTGGPYEQYF	TGTGCCAGCAGTGAAAGGACAGGGGGACCCTACGAGCAGTACTTC	.	TRBJ2-7	TRBV6-1	TRBD1
CASSYVRGLGQPQHF	TGTGCCAGCAGTTACGTCAGGGGGCTCGGACAGCCCCAGCATTTT	.	TRBJ1-5	TRBV6-2/TRBV6-3	TRBD1
CSVGTGGFQETQYF	TGCAGCGTTGGGACAGGGGGCTTTCAAGAGACCCAGTACTTC	once	TRBJ2-5	TRBV29-1	TRBD1
CASSKKAGTKNYGYTF	TGTGCCAGTAGTAAAAAGGCAGGAACCAAAAACTATGGCTACACCTTC	once	TRBJ1-2	TRBV19	.
CASSSPYEAFF	TGTGCCAGCAGTTCCCCGTATGAAGCTTTCTTT	.	TRBJ1-1	TRBV6-5	.
CASSLDYRVSTDTQYF	TGTGCCAGCAGCTTAGATTACAGGGTCAGCACAGATACGCAGTATTTT	.	TRBJ2-3	TRBV11-3	.
CASSPRTSGPYEQYF	TGTGCCAGCAGCCCCCGGACTAGCGGTCCCTACGAGCAGTACTTC	.	TRBJ2-7	TRBV9	TRBD2
CASSLLADNQPQHF	TGTGCCAGCAGTTTACTGGCTGACAATCAGCCCCAGCATTTT	.	TRBJ1-5	TRBV28	.
CASSEVSGGAHEQYF	TGTGCCAGCAGTGAAGTTAGCGGGGGGGCCCACGAGCAGTACTTC	.	TRBJ2-7	TRBV6-1	TRBD2
CASSKGTSLTDTQYF	TGTGCCAGTAGCAAAGGGACTAGCCTAACAGATACGCAGTATTTT	.	TRBJ2-3	TRBV19	TRBD2
CASSVSGEPQHF	TGTGCCAGCAGTGTCAGCGGAGAGCCCCAGCATTTT	.	TRBJ1-5	TRBV2	.
CAISVAGNTEAFF	TGTGCCATCAGTGTCGCAGGGAACACTGAAGCTTTCTTT	.	TRBJ1-1	TRBV10-3	.
CASRSGSGSIEQFF	TGTGCCAGCAGGAGCGGTAGCGGGAGTATTGAGCAGTTCTTC	.	TRBJ2-1	TRBV2	TRBD2
CASSSGLPEQYF	TGTGCCAGCAGTTCGGGACTACCGGAGCAGTACTTC	few	TRBJ2-7	TRBV6-2/TRBV6-3	TRBD2
CSARDPSGSDTYEQYF	TGCAGTGCTAGAGATCCTAGCGGGAGTGATACTTACGAGCAGTACTTC	few	TRBJ2-7	TRBV20-1	TRBD2